These 4 T cell receptor beta chains share one sample of origin, sequenced in a study of blood T cell repertoires in COVID-19. Only in-frame clones appear in the TCRdb table, and some are missing; sequencing was by immunoSEQ multiplex PCR. The top ten hold 5.7% of the sample, which has 100,000 or so clones, 85% to 95% seen once. The sequenced sample was peripheral blood. The receptors were sampled from a man in his fifties or sixties with active COVID-19.

The chain carries TRBV28 and TRBJ1-3; D is possibly TRBD1 (6 bases). The CDR3 loop spans 16 amino acids. V lost 6 bases, J lost 0 bases, and 15 bases lay in between. Per germline, CDR1 MDHEN and CDR2 SYDVKM. CDR3 sequence (DNA): TGTGCCAGCAGCAGTGGCGACAGGAGCTCTGGAAACACCATATATTTT. Its translation is CASSSGDRSSGNTIYF.

The V call is TRBV28, the J call TRBJ1-2; 12 bases fit TRBD1. V lost 6 bases, J lost 5 bases, and 4 bases stayed unmatched. CDR3 length: 14 residues. Germline V lookup: CDR1 MDHEN, CDR2 SYDVKM. The CDR3 here is CASRGTGGGYGYTF. The CDR3 coding sequence is TGTGCCAGCAGGGGGACAGGGGGCGGGTATGGCTACACCTTC.

This rearrangement joins TRBV30 to TRBJ2-1; 10 bases match TRBD2. The CDR3 extends over 14 amino acids. Per germline, CDR1 GTSNPN and CDR2 SVGIG (reference sequence). The ends lost 4 bases at V and 2 bases at J; junction bases unmatched: 2. CDR3 protein: CAWILAGAYNEQFF. CDR3 DNA: TGTGCCTGGATTCTAGCGGGAGCCTACAATGAGCAGTTCTTC.

V usage is TRBV2 and J usage is TRBJ2-7; weak D call: TRBD2 (6 bases). V was shortened by 5 bases and J by 1 base, with 9 bases between the two germline ends. This CDR3 spans 13 amino acids. CDR1 and CDR2 from the germline V gene are SNHLY and FYNNEI. CDR3 region: CASSPRESYEQYF. Written as DNA, the CDR3 is TGTGCCAGCAGTCCCCGGGAGTCCTACGAGCAGTACTTC.